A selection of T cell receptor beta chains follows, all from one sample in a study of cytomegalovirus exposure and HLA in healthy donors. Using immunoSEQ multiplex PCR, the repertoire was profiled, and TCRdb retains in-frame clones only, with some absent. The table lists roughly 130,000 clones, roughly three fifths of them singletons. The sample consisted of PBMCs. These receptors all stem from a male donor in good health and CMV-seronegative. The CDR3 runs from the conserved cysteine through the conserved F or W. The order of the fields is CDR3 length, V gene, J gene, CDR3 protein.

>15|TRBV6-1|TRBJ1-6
CASSLQGLDNSPLHF
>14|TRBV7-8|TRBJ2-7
CASSFDRVSYEQYF
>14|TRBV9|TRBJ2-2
CASSPDRDHGELFF
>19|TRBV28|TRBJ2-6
CASTPPPELGLAGANVLTF
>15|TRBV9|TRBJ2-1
CASSVEGLPENEQFF
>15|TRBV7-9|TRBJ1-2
CASSPNRTGNYGYTF
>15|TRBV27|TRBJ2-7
CASSLSLALSYEQYF
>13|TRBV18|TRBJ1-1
CASSPRAGLEAFF
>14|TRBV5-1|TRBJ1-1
CASSLGGGTARAFF
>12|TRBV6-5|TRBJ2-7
CASRAECGQGRF
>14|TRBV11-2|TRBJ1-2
CASSSRSINYGYTF
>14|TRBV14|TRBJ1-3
CASSQVGGLGTIYF
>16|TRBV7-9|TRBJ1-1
CASSLGDSRGRTEAFF
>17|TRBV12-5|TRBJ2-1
CASGLYGGGSAYNEQFF
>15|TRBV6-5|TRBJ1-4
CASSYRTGGREKLFF
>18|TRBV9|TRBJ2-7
CASSPNIAGTGSSYEQYF
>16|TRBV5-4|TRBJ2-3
CASSLGGGGATDTQYF
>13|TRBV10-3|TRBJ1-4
CAISDSGGEKLFF
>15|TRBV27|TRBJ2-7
CASSLSGGGSYEQYF
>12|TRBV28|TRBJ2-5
CASSLPRETQYF
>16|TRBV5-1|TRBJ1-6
CASSETPSSYNSPLHF
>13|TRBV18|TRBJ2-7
CASSPVSNHEQYF
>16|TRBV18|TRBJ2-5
CASSPRDSAFQETQYF
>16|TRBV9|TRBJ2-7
CASSVFDRVFLGEQYF
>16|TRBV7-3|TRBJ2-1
CASSLRGGERYNEQFF
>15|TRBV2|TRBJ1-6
CASSRTGTGNSPLHF
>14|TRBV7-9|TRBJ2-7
CASSPRGLFYEQYF
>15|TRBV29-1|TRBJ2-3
CSVESQGVVADTQYF
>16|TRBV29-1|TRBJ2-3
CSVDAGDRGPADTQYF
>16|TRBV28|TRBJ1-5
CASSSFGLGRDQPQHF
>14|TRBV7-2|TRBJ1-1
CASSLYRENTEAFF
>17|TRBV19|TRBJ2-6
CASSLGGGVSGANVLTF
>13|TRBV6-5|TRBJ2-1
CASREGQVGEQFF
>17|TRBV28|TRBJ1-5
CASSQPVGGEGNQPQHF
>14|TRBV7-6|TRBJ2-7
CASSLGGAYYEQYF
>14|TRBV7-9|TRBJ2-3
CASSLELRTDTQYF
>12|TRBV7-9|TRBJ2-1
CSSSLVTNEQFF
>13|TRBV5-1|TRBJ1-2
CASSLEHNYGYTF
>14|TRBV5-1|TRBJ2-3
CASSQRDARDTQYF
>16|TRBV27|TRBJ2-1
CASSPGLAGGSNEQFF
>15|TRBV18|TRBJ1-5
CASSPGQGNNQPQHF
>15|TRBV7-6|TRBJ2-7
CASSPDLRGLYEQYF
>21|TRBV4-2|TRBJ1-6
CASSQDISIRQLPTSYSPLHF
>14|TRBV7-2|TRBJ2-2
CASSLGGVTGELFF
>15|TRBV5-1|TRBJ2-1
CASTPFGLAGNEQFF
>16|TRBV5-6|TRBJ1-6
CASSPKQGPGNSPLHF
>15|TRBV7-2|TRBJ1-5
CASSLNSGGNQPQHF
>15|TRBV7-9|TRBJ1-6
CASSFEGAYNSPLHF
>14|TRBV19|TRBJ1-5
CASSIRTGNQPQHF
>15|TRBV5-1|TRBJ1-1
CASSLVQGDRTEAFF
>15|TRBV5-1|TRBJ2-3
CASSLSGSLVDTQYF